The 2 T cell receptor beta chains below come from one sample, sequenced in a study of cytomegalovirus exposure and HLA in healthy donors. PCR was performed using 60 Vbeta and 13 Jbeta primers. Repertoires were generated with immunoSEQ multiplex PCR, while TCRdb's copy carries only in-frame clones and drops some. The data contain about 130,000 clones, 80% of them singletons. The material sequenced was PBMCs. The receptors originated from a man aged 25-45 years in good health and CMV-seropositive.

The sample holds a few counts of this clone. The rearrangement joins TRBV4-1 to TRBJ1-1, with TRBD1 as a possible D gene (5 bases). This CDR3 contains 14 residues. Germline V gene lookup returns CDR1 MGHRA and CDR2 YSYEKL. V lost 4 bases, J lost 8 bases, and 17 bases lay in between. CDR3: CASSRTARDFEAFF. The CDR3 region has the DNA TGCGCCAGCAGCCGGACGGCCAGGGACTTCGAAGCTTTCTTT.

V and J are TRBV2 and TRBJ1-5; D not resolved. Deletions cut 6 bases from V and 4 bases from J, with 16 bases between. The CDR3 sequence is 15 residues long. Germline V gene sequence: CDR1 SNHLY, CDR2 FYNNEI. CDR3 in DNA: TGTGCCAGCAGCCAGACTTCGGGTTCGAATCAGCCCCAGCATTTT. The encoded protein is CASSQTSGSNQPQHF.